The clone carrying this T cell receptor (beta chain) has a count of ten or more. Its target is not known. This sample is part of a study of T cells in Graves' hyperthyroidism and ophthalmopathy. Findings of the study overall: The model made its ophthalmopathy prediction, and onset followed a median 6.5 months later.

The germline V gene encodes CDR1 LNHNV and CDR2 YYDKDF (reference sequence). The V end was cut by 1 base, the J end by 7 bases, with 16 bases between. This CDR3 contains 15 residues. Reasons for excluding patients were uncontrolled infection, other autoimmune disease, pregnancy or lactation. It was 10 ml of fresh peripheral blood that supplied the PBMCs. TCR beta CDR3 region amplification was performed from RNA transcripts. The primer set for the first-round RT-PCR of the TCR CDR3 was HTBI. TCRdb re-derived calls from the multiplex PCR reads in MiXCR, one entry per CDR3 protein. In the table there are about 290,000 distinct CDR3 sequences, roughly 13% of which are singletons.

The chain links TRBV15 to TRBJ1-2, with D maybe TRBD1 (5 bases). This clonotype was obtained from a middle-aged woman with Graves' hyperthyroidism. The material sequenced was blood. CDR3 protein: CATSRGGPGNPGYTF. DNA of the CDR3: TGTGCCACCAGCAGAGGAGGTCCAGGGAATCCTGGCTACACCTTC.